The TCR beta chain under discussion was sequenced for a study of T-cell memory formation after mild COVID-19. Regarding this clonotype: Antigen: not known.

Study results and caveats: Those CD4+ clones that contracted were mainly in CM and EM (CD8+ ones in EMRA).

Germline V gives CDR1 LGHDT, CDR2 YNNKEL (reference sequence). The CDR3 has 14 amino acids. V lost 0 bases to trimming and J lost 2 bases, with 8 bases between them. TCRdb analysed the 5' RACE reads with MiXCR anew, one entry per CDR3 protein. The sample records tens of thousands of distinct CDR3 sequences, around 14% being singletons. This sequence originates from an adult woman who had mild COVID-19 (a few samples of this study predate the infection). Cell type and time point are not known. The chain has TRBV3-1 and TRBJ2-7; D is unclear. Sequencing was carried out using PBMCs or a T cell subset sorted from them (not recorded which). This CDR3 is CASSQDEGTYEQYF. CDR3 DNA sequence: TGTGCCAGCAGCCAAGATGAAGGGACCTACGAGCAGTACTTC.